The present TCR beta chain was sequenced within a study of T cell clonality in common variable immunodeficiency. Study results and caveats: Compared with healthy controls, CVID subjects showed increased TCRbeta clonality, mostly in about a third. Links between repertoire features and CVID complications were heterogeneity-limited. In common variable immunodeficiency, TCR beta chains reportedly carried fewer deletions and N-nucleotide insertions.

CDR1 and CDR2 (germline): LNHDA, SQIVND (reference sequence). CDR3 length equals 17 residues. Profiling relied on immunoSEQ multiplex PCR, and the TCRdb table lists in-frame clones only, not all of them. This sample comprises about 47,000 clones, none seen once only. Concerning this clone: Its target is not known. A far more abundant clone sits one base away, making this likely a read error. The read ends 3 residues early relative to the CDR3; the germline J gene fills the gap.

Most patients and controls had Caucasian heritage. This TCR was sampled from a person aged 18 to 69 in good health. V usage is TRBV19 and J usage is TRBJ2-6, with 7 bases matching TRBD2. The sequenced sample consisted of peripheral blood mononuclear cells. CDR3 DNA, as far as it was read: TGTGCCAGTATTATATGGTTTCAGGGAGGGGGGGCCAACGTC. Encoded protein: CASIIWFQGGGANV. The full CDR3 protein is CASIIWFQGGGANVLTF.